Below, 25 T cell receptor beta chains from the same sample are listed, as sequenced in a study of Ad26.COV2.S vaccination and SARS-CoV-2 variants. Here immunoSEQ multiplex PCR was the method, and the copy in TCRdb shows in-frame clones only, minus some. The sample consists of some 290,000 clones, about 86% of them appearing once. As to treatment: 19 received Ad26.COV2.S at low or high dose, single or two shots; about 5 received placebo; per-sample allocation not given. Sampling was performed 63 days after the first vaccine or placebo injection. This material consisted of peripheral blood, taken in a trial of Ad26.COV2.S vaccine versus placebo. The receptors originated from a person between 18 and 59 years old who received the Ad26.COV2.S COVID-19 vaccine or a placebo.

The chain links TRBV7-9 to TRBJ1-5; D may be TRBD1 (5 bases). This CDR3 contains 17 residues. CDR1 and CDR2 (germline): SEHNR, FQNEAQ (reference sequence). The V gene lost 5 bases and the J gene lost 2 bases, with 19 bases spanning the gap. CDR3 amino acids: CASSPSTTPGGNQPQHF. CDR3 sequence (DNA): TGTGCCAGCAGCCCTTCGACTACTCCGGGGGGCAATCAGCCCCAGCATTTT.

The genes are TRBV14 and TRBJ2-5; TRBD1 might be the D (6 bases). Germline V gene sequence: CDR1 SGHDN, CDR2 FVKESK. This CDR3 spans 16 amino acids. V was cut by 4 bases and J by 3 bases, with 18 bases left in between. The CDR3 DNA reads TGTGCCAGCAGCCGGACTCCAGGACAGTCTAAAGAGACCCAGTACTTC. The encoded protein is CASSRTPGQSKETQYF. Variable domain in full (rest from reference TRBV14 and TRBJ2-5): EAGVTQFPSHSVIEKGQTVTLRCDPISGHDNLYWYRRVMGKEIKFLLHFVKESKQDESGMPNNRFLAERTGGTYSTLKVQPAELEDSGVYFCASSRTPGQSKETQYFGPGTRLLVL.

This clone was seen once. The chain carries TRBV10-3 and TRBJ2-1; 7 bases align to TRBD2. Germline values: CDR1 ENHRY, CDR2 SYGVKD. V trimming: 8 bases; J trimming: 5 bases; junction bases outside the gene matches: 0. This CDR3 has 11 residues. CDR3 sequence (DNA): TGTGCCATCGGGGGGGACAATGAGCAGTTCTTC. It specifies CAIGGDNEQFF.

The V and J genes are TRBV18 and TRBJ1-3; TRBD1 agrees at 7 bases. The junction had 5 bases not matched to a gene; V was cut back by 1 base and J by 2 bases. In germline, CDR1 is KGHSH, CDR2 LQKENI. This CDR3 region has 16 residues. CDR3 in DNA: TGTGCCAGCTCACCACGAGCGACAGGGACTGGAAACACCATATATTTT. Its protein is CASSPRATGTGNTIYF.

The chain carries TRBV15 and TRBJ1-5; perhaps TRBD1 as D (6 bases). From germline, CDR1 is LNHNV and CDR2 YYDKDF (reference sequence). The CDR3 loop spans 15 amino acids. Trimming took 3 bases from V and 6 from J, leaving 15 bases between them. The CDR3 here is CATSSPGGQGQPQHF. The CDR3 nucleotides are TGTGCCACCAGCAGCCCGGGGGGACAAGGTCAGCCCCAGCATTTT.

J is TRBJ2-1 and V is TRBV30, with no clear D. The germline V gene has CDR1 GTSNPN and CDR2 SVGIG (reference sequence). The V and J ends lost 2 bases and 15 bases respectively, with 23 bases between them. This CDR3 comprises 14 residues. The CDR3 nucleotides are TGTGCCTGGAGTAGCCCCGCTCACCCTCTTTTATCGTTCTTC. It codes for CAWSSPAHPLLSFF.

This chain connects TRBV6-2 or TRBV6-3 to TRBJ2-3; D is perhaps TRBD1 or TRBD2 (5 bases each). Germline lookup yields CDR1 MNHEY and CDR2 SVGEGT. Trimming took 2 bases from V and 3 from J, leaving 18 bases between them. The CDR3 is 17 residues long. CDR3 nucleotide sequence: TGTGCCAGCAGTTACGAGTTCGGCCGAGGGGTGACAGATACGCAGTATTTT. Residues: CASSYEFGRGVTDTQYF.

V gene TRBV4-1 combines with J gene TRBJ1-4, with D perhaps TRBD1 (5 bases). The ends were cut back, 2 bases at V and 5 bases at J, with 12 bases in the middle. The length of the CDR3 is 15 residues. Per germline, CDR1 MGHRA and CDR2 YSYEKL. The CDR3 sequence is CASSQPGRKNEKLFF. The CDR3 nucleotides read TGCGCCAGCAGCCAACCGGGACGGAAAAATGAAAAACTGTTTTTT.

V gene TRBV6-5 combines with J gene TRBJ2-1, with unresolved D. CDR1 MNHEY and CDR2 SVGAGI come from the germline V gene. Trimming removed 2 bases from V and 8 bases from J, with 7 bases in between. This CDR3 contains 12 residues. The CDR3 here is CASSYPGDEQFF. CDR3 in DNA: TGTGCCAGCAGTTACCCAGGAGATGAGCAGTTCTTC.

The gene calls are TRBV5-1 and TRBJ1-1, with D tentatively TRBD1 (5 bases). In germline, CDR1 is SGHRS, CDR2 YFSETQ. The CDR3 sequence is 13 residues long. Trimming shortened V by 5 bases and J by 9 bases, and 17 bases separated the two germline ends. The CDR3 nucleotides are TGCGCCAGCAGTCTGTGGGGGATGTCCCAAGCTTTCTTT. Its protein is CASSLWGMSQAFF.

The chain links TRBV3-1 (or the pseudogene TRBV3-2) to TRBJ2-5, with TRBD2 identical over 9 bases. The length of the CDR3 is 16 residues. V was pared by 4 bases and J by 2 bases, with 8 bases of the junction left unmatched. Looked up from germline, CDR1 is LGHDT and CDR2 is YNNKEL (reference sequence). The CDR3 DNA sequence: TGTGCCAGCAGCCGCCCCCTAGCGGGAAGTCAAGAGACCCAGTACTTC. Protein: CASSRPLAGSQETQYF.

V and J are TRBV13 and TRBJ1-1; D unresolved. The germline V gene encodes CDR1 PRHDT and CDR2 FYEKMQ (reference sequence). Trimming cost V 0 bases and J 0 bases, with 5 bases left between them. The CDR3 length is 14 residues. Here the CDR3 DNA reads TGTGCCAGCAGCTTAGGGGAGGTGAACACTGAAGCTTTCTTT. Amino acids: CASSLGEVNTEAFF.

The rearrangement links TRBV6-4 to TRBJ2-3; TRBD1 might be the D (5 bases). Germline CDR1 reads MRHNA; CDR2 reads SNTAGT. V gave up 5 bases and J gave up 3 bases, with 12 bases separating them. The length of the CDR3 is 14 residues. The CDR3 here is CASSQGIWTDTQYF. DNA for the CDR3: TGTGCCAGCAGTCAGGGAATTTGGACAGATACGCAGTATTTT.

The gene calls are TRBV20-1 and TRBJ2-6; D perhaps matches TRBD2 (7 bases). The CDR3 is 17 residues long. The V and J ends lost 3 bases and 0 bases respectively, with 15 bases between them. The germline gives CDR1 DFQATT, CDR2 SNEGSKA (reference sequence). The CDR3 DNA follows: TGCAGTGCTAGTTTGGGGGGGCTCCCCTCTGGGGCCAACGTCCTGACTTTC. This codes for CSASLGGLPSGANVLTF.

The CDR3 nucleotides read TGTGCCAGCAGCTTAGCGCGGGGTCATGGACGGAGCTACACCTTC. It yields the protein CASSLARGHGRSYTF. The rearrangement links TRBV7-2 to TRBJ1-2; D unresolved. The germline CDR1 and CDR2 sequences are SGHTA and FQGNSA. CDR3 length equals 15 residues. The V end was cut by 0 bases, the J end by 9 bases, with 17 bases between.

The chain combines TRBV30 with TRBJ2-5, with D unclear. Germline V gives CDR1 GTSNPN, CDR2 SVGIG (reference sequence). Trimming took 0 bases from V and 3 from J, leaving 17 bases between them. There are 16 residues in the CDR3. CDR3 amino acids: CAWSVSLGKPKETQYF. As DNA, the CDR3 is TGTGCCTGGAGTGTATCATTGGGGAAACCAAAAGAGACCCAGTACTTC.

The rearrangement joins TRBV19 to TRBJ1-2; TRBD1 is a possible D gene (5 bases). V dropped 8 bases and J dropped 4 bases, with 17 bases sitting between them. The germline CDR1 and CDR2 sequences are LNHDA and SQIVND (reference sequence). The CDR3 sequence is 14 residues long. Here the CDR3 DNA reads TGTGCCAGTTCCCCCCGGGCAGGGCCCTATGGCTACACCTTC. Amino acid sequence: CASSPRAGPYGYTF.

This sequence joins TRBV19 and TRBJ2-5, with a possible D match to TRBD1 (5 bases). The CDR3 is 14 amino acids. V was cut by 3 bases and J by 2 bases, with 10 bases left in between. Germline V gives CDR1 LNHDA, CDR2 SQIVND (reference sequence). The CDR3 DNA reads as TGTGCCAGTAGTATTCGATACAGGCAAGAGACCCAGTACTTC. It codes for CASSIRYRQETQYF.

The gene calls are TRBV7-2 and TRBJ2-7, with TRBD1 matching 7 bases. Unmatched junction bases numbered 9, after V lost 5 bases and J lost 2 bases. The CDR3 spans 15 residues. CDR1 and CDR2 from the germline V gene are SGHTA and FQGNSA. This CDR3 reads CASSVGGGSAYEQYF. CDR3 DNA sequence: TGTGCCAGCAGCGTAGGGGGCGGGTCTGCCTACGAGCAGTACTTC.

The rearrangement links TRBV6-5 to TRBJ1-2; maybe TRBD1 (5 bases). Between the trimmed V and J ends, which lost 7 bases and 4 bases, there was a span of 19 bases. The germline CDR1 and CDR2 sequences are MNHEY and SVGAGI. CDR3 length equals 15 residues. In nucleotides, the CDR3 is TGTGCCAGCACCACTAGGGCAGGACAAGTCTATGGCTACACCTTC. It translates to CASTTRAGQVYGYTF.

To note about this clone: This specimen includes other DNA sequences encoding the same CDR3. V and J are TRBV5-1 and TRBJ2-1; TRBD1 matches 8 bases. The CDR3 runs 15 residues. The ends lost 4 bases at V and 1 base at J; junction bases unmatched: 4. Per germline, CDR1 SGHRS and CDR2 YFSETQ. CDR3 nucleotides: TGCGCCAGCAGCCTAGACAGGGGTTCCTACAATGAGCAGTTCTTC. Protein product: CASSLDRGSYNEQFF.

This chain links TRBV5-5 with TRBJ2-2; D not certain. V was cut by 3 bases and J by 3 bases, with 9 bases left in between. The CDR3 loop spans 14 amino acids. The germline V gene encodes CDR1 SGHKS and CDR2 YYEKEE (reference sequence). Written as DNA, the CDR3 is TGTGCCAGCAGCTCAGACATATACACCGGGGAGCTGTTTTTT. Translated: CASSSDIYTGELFF.

This rearrangement joins TRBV6-1 to TRBJ2-5; no clear D gene. Germline CDR1 and CDR2: MNHNS and SASEGT. V gave up 1 base and J gave up 2 bases, with 11 bases separating them. The CDR3 consists of 15 residues. The CDR3 loop is CASSEVWQRQETQYF. The CDR3 bases are TGTGCCAGCAGTGAAGTATGGCAGAGACAAGAGACCCAGTACTTC.

The chain joins TRBV6-1 to TRBJ2-3; D perhaps matches TRBD2 (6 bases). Germline V gene data show CDR1 as MNHNS and CDR2 as SASEGT. The CDR3 length is 14 residues. Trimming cost V 7 bases and J 2 bases, with 13 bases left between them. The CDR3 DNA reads as TGTGCCAGCAACAACGGGAGATTCACAGATACGCAGTATTTT. It yields the protein CASNNGRFTDTQYF.

The chain joins TRBV7-2 to TRBJ1-2; possible D gene TRBD1, 5 bases. The CDR3 extends over 17 amino acids. Trimming pared 3 bases from V and 0 bases from J, leaving 17 bases between. The germline gives CDR1 SGHTA, CDR2 FQGNSA. CDR3 amino acids: CASSFTGQGPTNYGYTF. The CDR3 DNA reads TGTGCCAGCAGCTTCACGGGCCAGGGACCTACTAACTATGGCTACACCTTC.